These 7 T cell receptor beta chains came from one sample sequenced in a study of monozygotic twins with cystic fibrosis. Here immunoSEQ multiplex PCR was the method, and the copy in TCRdb shows in-frame clones only, minus some. The sample lists 14,000 to 15,000 clones; 80% to 90% were seen once. Sequencing was carried out using blood. These receptors were taken from a boy under 18 with cystic fibrosis.

This sequence joins TRBV6-1 and TRBJ1-2; D is uncertain. The germline CDR1 and CDR2 sequences are MNHNS and SASEGT. Trimming cost V 2 bases and J 2 bases, with 9 bases left between them. The CDR3 runs 14 residues. For the CDR3, the DNA is TGTGCCAGCAGTGAAATGGGCGGAAACTATGGCTACACCTTC. Translated, it gives CASSEMGGNYGYTF.

V and J are TRBV27 and TRBJ2-2; maybe TRBD1 (5 bases). The V end lost 6 bases, the J end lost 7 bases, and 18 bases lay between the germline ends. This CDR3 has 15 amino acids. Germline V gene sequence: CDR1 MNHEY, CDR2 SMNVEV (reference sequence). CDR3 sequence: CASRQWQGYSGELFF. The DNA of the CDR3 is TGTGCCAGCAGACAATGGCAGGGTTATAGCGGGGAGCTGTTTTTT.

The V call is TRBV25-1, the J call TRBJ2-1; the match to TRBD2 covers 11 bases. The germline V gene encodes CDR1 MGHDK and CDR2 SYGVNS. V lost 2 bases, J lost 9 bases, and 6 bases stayed unmatched. This CDR3 has 15 residues. In DNA form, the CDR3 reads TGTGCCAGCAGTGAAGCAAGAGGGACTAGCGGTGAGCAGTTCTTC. This translates into CASSEARGTSGEQFF.

The CDR3 DNA sequence: TGCAGCGTTGTGAGTGGGGGAGCTCAAGAGACCCAGTACTTC. Amino acid sequence: CSVVSGGAQETQYF. The chain joins TRBV29-1 to TRBJ2-5, with D possibly being TRBD1 or TRBD2 (5 bases each). V lost 4 bases and J lost 2, with 14 bases in between. Germline lookup yields CDR1 SQVTM and CDR2 ANQGSEA. This CDR3 has 14 amino acids.

This clone was observed once. This rearrangement joins TRBV29-1 to TRBJ2-1; D possibly matches TRBD1 or TRBD2 (5 bases each). Per germline, CDR1 SQVTM and CDR2 ANQGSEA. With 6 bases removed from V and 3 bases from J, the gap between germline ends came to 12 bases. The CDR3 runs 13 residues. The CDR3 DNA sequence: TGCAGCGTCGGACCGAGGGGCTACAATGAGCAGTTCTTC. It codes for CSVGPRGYNEQFF.

The CDR3 here is CASSEALRTPRVGTGTYEQYF. In DNA form, the CDR3 reads TGTGCCAGCAGTGAAGCGCTTCGCACGCCCAGGGTGGGGACGGGTACCTACGAGCAGTACTTC. The V gene is TRBV2, the J gene TRBJ2-7; the D gene could be TRBD1 or TRBD2 (5 bases each). CDR1 and CDR2 from the germline V gene are SNHLY and FYNNEI. The CDR3 is 21 amino acids. V lost 0 bases and J 2 bases, leaving 29 bases between the germline ends. Using reference TRBV2 and TRBJ2-7 for the parts outside the CDR3, the full variable domain is EPEVTQTPSHQVTQMGQEVILRCVPISNHLYFYWYRQILGQKVEFLVSFYNNEISEKSEIFDDQFSVERPDGSNFTLKIRSTKLEDSAMYFCASSEALRTPRVGTGTYEQYFGPGTRLTVT.

The chain is built from TRBV2 and TRBJ2-5, with TRBD2 matching over 11 bases. The CDR3 loop spans 17 amino acids. The germline V gene encodes CDR1 SNHLY and CDR2 FYNNEI. V lost 2 bases, J lost 1 base, and 6 bases stayed unmatched. CDR3 loop: CASSEFGLAGGQETQYF. The CDR3 nucleotides read TGTGCCAGCAGTGAATTCGGTCTAGCGGGAGGCCAAGAGACCCAGTACTTC.